The 3 T cell receptor beta chains below all came from one sample that was sequenced in a study of T cell responses to AZD1222 COVID-19 vaccine. The table came from immunoSEQ multiplex PCR; TCRdb's copy has only in-frame clones and leaves some out. In the table there are some 130,000 clones, around 86% of which are singletons. Source: peripheral blood, taken on day 0 of AZD1222 vaccination. These TCRs come from an adult in good health.

The chain links TRBV5-4 to TRBJ1-3; the D gene is possibly TRBD1 (5 bases). Germline-derived CDR1 and CDR2 are SGHNT and YYREEE (reference sequence). The ends were cut back, 0 bases at V and 3 bases at J, with 16 bases in the middle. There are 17 residues in the CDR3. As DNA, the CDR3 is TGTGCCAGCAGCTTGGCCCCAGGGAGAACGAGTGGAAACACCATATATTTT. Protein: CASSLAPGRTSGNTIYF.

This rearrangement joins TRBV15 to TRBJ2-6; D uncertain. This CDR3 is built from 20 residues. Germline V gene sequence: CDR1 LNHNV, CDR2 YYDKDF (reference sequence). V gave up 6 bases and J gave up 0 bases, with 24 bases separating them. The CDR3 bases are TGTGCCACCAGATACTTAGGCCCACGTTATTGGGACTCTGGGGCCAACGTCCTGACTTTC. Protein sequence: CATRYLGPRYWDSGANVLTF. The whole variable domain, filled in from reference TRBV15 and TRBJ2-6, reads DAMVIQNPRYQVTQFGKPVTLSCSQTLNHNVMYWYQQKSSQAPKLLFHYYDKDFNNEADTPDNFQSRRPNTSFCFLDIRSPGLGDTAMYLCATRYLGPRYWDSGANVLTFGAGSRLTVL.

The rearrangement links TRBV18 to TRBJ1-1; 7 nucleotides agree with TRBD1. The CDR3 has 13 residues. The junction had 7 bases not matched to a gene; V was cut back by 3 bases and J by 9 bases. Germline CDR1 reads KGHSH; CDR2 reads LQKENI. Here the CDR3 DNA reads TGTGCCAGCTCACCCGCGCACAGGGGCAAAGCTTTCTTT. Its protein product is CASSPAHRGKAFF.